Sequencing of this T cell receptor (beta chain) was carried out in a study of T cells in localized non-small cell lung cancer. Study results and caveats: Heterogeneity cannot be ruled out, as sequencing used one tumor region only. Compared with tumor, uninvolved adjacent lung displayed greater T cell clonality, ranking highest overall. Adjacent lung held a median roughly 60 of the top 100 tumor clones.

Profiling relied on immunoSEQ multiplex PCR, and the TCRdb table lists in-frame clones only, not all of them. Among 25,000 to 35,000 clones listed, about 92% were seen once. About this clone: What it binds is not known.

The CDR3 length is 15 residues. The junction had 7 bases not matched to a gene; V was cut back by 6 bases and J by 4 bases. Germline-derived CDR1 and CDR2 are SGHTA and FQGNSA. The V and J genes are TRBV7-2 and TRBJ2-1; 9 nucleotides match TRBD2. The specimen was peripheral blood, collected before any cancer treatment. This sequence was found in a woman aged 35-70 years with stage I lung adenocarcinoma. CDR3 DNA: TGTGCCAGCAGTAAAGCGGGGGGACCTTACAATGAGCAGTTCTTC. Protein: CASSKAGGPYNEQFF.